This TCR beta chain is from a study of T cell responses to AZD1222 COVID-19 vaccine. The V gene's germline CDR1 is LNHDA and CDR2 SQIVND (reference sequence). This CDR3 has 18 residues. Trimming at V came to 4 bases and at J to 1 base, leaving 15 bases not matched to a gene. The table came from immunoSEQ multiplex PCR; TCRdb's copy has only in-frame clones and leaves some out. The sample includes 93,000 or so clones, around 90% seen only once; the top ten take roughly 22%. The sample consisted of peripheral blood, taken on day 0 of AZD1222 vaccination. This receptor was taken from an adult in good health. The chain carries TRBV19 and TRBJ2-7; TRBD1 matches at 8 bases. The CDR3: CASSNLYPGGAGSYEQYF. CDR3 nucleotides: TGTGCCAGTAGTAACCTATACCCAGGGGGCGCAGGGTCCTACGAGCAGTACTTC.